This passage covers 23 T cell receptor beta chains from one sample sequenced in a study of breast tumors, draining lymph nodes, adjacent tissues (dated by TCRdb to 2016 to 2018). The method behind the library was multiplex PCR. The sequencer was an Illumina HiSeq 2000. The public reads were reprocessed in TCRdb via fastp at Q25 and MiXCR, keeping in-frame beta chains. Merged by CDR3 protein, the rows form single entries marked with the most common genes and DNA. Counted in this sample were over 60,000 distinct CDR3 sequences; around 60% of them appeared once. The ten largest clones represent roughly 20% of the sample. Sequencing was carried out using breast tumor tissue. The receptors originated from a female donor with breast cancer. Some clones in this sample may be carry-over from other donors' samples.

This chain links TRBV18 with TRBJ1-3; TRBD1 is a possible D gene (6 bases). The ends were cut back, 0 bases at V and 4 bases at J, with 22 bases in the middle. Germline CDR1 KGHSH, CDR2 LQKENI. This CDR3 comprises 19 residues. The CDR3 loop reads CASSPPPGHPTDVGNTIYF. The DNA for the CDR3 is TGTGCCAGCTCACCACCTCCGGGACATCCTACCGACGTCGGAAACACCATATATTTT.

This chain uses TRBV7-2 with TRBJ2-1; TRBD1 agrees at 10 bases. V dropped 1 base and J dropped 9; count of bases not matched to a gene: 15. In germline, CDR1 is SGHTA, CDR2 FQGNSA. The CDR3 has 18 amino acids. The DNA for the CDR3 is TGTGCCAGCAGCTTAGTTGTTTCCCCCGGGACAGGGGCGGGTGAGCAGTTCTTC. The encoded protein is CASSLVVSPGTGAGEQFF.

The genes are TRBV9 and TRBJ2-7, with 7 bases fitting TRBD2. With 1 base clipped from V and 8 bases from J, the junction kept 18 bases outside the gene matches. CDR1 and CDR2 from the germline V gene are SGDLS and YYNGEE. CDR3 length: 17 residues. CDR3 bases: TGTGCCAGCAGCGTAACGGGTGAAGCGGGGATTCGGGTACAGCAGTACTTC. It yields the protein CASSVTGEAGIRVQQYF.

Comment on this clonotype: The conserved closing phenylalanine or tryptophan is absent in this CDR3, likely reflecting a read error. The chain joins TRBV9 to TRBJ2-7, with D unresolved. CDR3 length: 13 amino acids. V was clipped by 4 bases and J by 6 bases, with 14 bases between them. Germline CDR1 reads SGDLS; CDR2 reads YYNGEE. The DNA of the CDR3 is TGTGCCAGCAGCTGGGCCAGCACCAGCGAGCAGTACTCC. This encodes CASSWASTSEQYS.

This clonotype was observed at least ten times. This chain links TRBV6-6 with TRBJ2-6; D remains unclear. Germline V lookup: CDR1 MNHNY, CDR2 SVGAGI (reference sequence). V was trimmed by 6 bases and J by 0 bases, leaving 9 bases between them. This CDR3 has 15 residues. This CDR3 reads CASRPGASGANVLTF. The CDR3 DNA reads TGTGCCAGCAGACCCGGTGCCTCTGGGGCCAACGTCCTGACTTTC.

V is TRBV12-3 or TRBV12-4 and J is TRBJ2-7, with D unresolved. The CDR3 contains 13 residues. V gave up 6 bases and J gave up 5 bases, with 14 bases separating them. As DNA, the CDR3 is TGTGCCAGCAGCTACAGCCTTATGGACGAGCAGTACTTC. Translation gives CASSYSLMDEQYF.

As concerns this clonotype: A read error may produce the germline difference seen at one junction end. This chain connects TRBV7-8 to TRBJ2-2, with D perhaps matching TRBD2 (7 bases). Germline loops: CDR1 SGHVS, CDR2 FQNEAQ. This CDR3 is 16 amino acids long. CDR3 DNA sequence: TGTGCCAGCAGCTCCTTGGGGGGGGGGCACACCGGGGAGCTGTCTTGG. Its translation: CASSSLGGGHTGELSW. Filled out from reference TRBV7-8 and TRBJ2-2, the complete variable domain reads GAGVSQSPRYKVAKRGQDVALRCDPISGHVSLFWYQQALGQGPEFLTYFQNEAQLDKSGLPSDRFFAERPEGSVSTLKIQRTQQEDSAVYLCASSSLGGGHTGELSWGEGSRLTVL.

For this clonotype: The junction departs from germline at one end; a sequencing error may be responsible. This chain connects TRBV7-7 to TRBJ2-5; TRBD1 is a possible D gene (6 bases). The CDR3 has 15 amino acids. Germline assignment: CDR1 SSHAT and CDR2 FNYEAQ (reference sequence). CDR3 coding DNA: TGTGCTAGCAGCTTAGACGGGACAAGGGGAGAGACCCTGTACTTC. Residues: CASSLDGTRGETLYF.

The chain links TRBV7-9 to TRBJ2-7; 7 bases fit TRBD1. The CDR3 extends over 13 amino acids. The germline gives CDR1 SEHNR, CDR2 FQNEAQ (reference sequence). V shed 4 bases and J 4 bases; nucleotides not matched to a gene: 4. Here the CDR3 reads CASSSGRGYEQYF. The CDR3 region has the DNA TGTGCCAGCAGCTCTGGCAGGGGGTACGAGCAGTACTTC.

This clonotype was seen many times. This sequence joins TRBV7-6 and TRBJ2-3, with a possible D match to TRBD1 (6 bases). This CDR3 region has 15 residues. With 0 bases removed from V and 0 bases from J, the gap between germline ends came to 7 bases. Per the germline V gene, CDR1 is SGHVS and CDR2 is FNYEAQ. CDR3 loop: CASSLAGASTDTQYF. In DNA form, the CDR3 reads TGTGCCAGCAGCTTAGCGGGGGCTAGCACAGATACGCAGTATTTT.

CDR3 loop: CASSPGTSAIYEQYF. CDR3 DNA sequence: TGTGCCAGTAGTCCAGGGACTAGCGCAATCTACGAGCAGTACTTC. V is TRBV9 and J is TRBJ2-7; 10 bases fit TRBD2. This CDR3 region has 15 residues. CDR1 is SGDLS, CDR2 YYNGEE, per germline. Trimming took 8 bases from V and 3 from J; bases not matched to a gene: 11.

This clonotype was recorded at least ten times. The chain carries TRBV5-4 and TRBJ2-3; no reliable D call. This CDR3 region has 14 residues. Germline V gene lookup returns CDR1 SGHNT and CDR2 YYREEE (reference sequence). Trimming pared 5 bases from V and 6 bases from J, leaving 16 bases between. This chain's CDR3 is CASSPGPSEDTQYF. DNA of the CDR3: TGTGCCAGCAGTCCTGGACCTTCCGAGGATACGCAGTATTTT.

The table lists this clonotype with a few counts. A much larger clone differs from this one at a single base, so this may be a read error. The V gene is TRBV20-1, the J gene TRBJ2-7, with D maybe TRBD2 (6 bases). V gave up 5 bases and J gave up 9 bases, with 20 bases separating them. The CDR3 runs to 13 residues. CDR1 and CDR2 from the germline V gene are DFQATT and SNEGSKA (reference sequence). The DNA of the CDR3 is TGCAGTGCTCCAGGAGGGCCCGCGGACGCGCAGTACTTC. It encodes CSAPGGPADAQYF.

The CDR3 sequence is CASSANYGYTF. For the CDR3, the DNA is TGTGCCAGCAGTGCTAACTATGGCTACACCTTC. The V call is TRBV25-1, the J call TRBJ1-2; D is ambiguous. The CDR3 is made up of 11 amino acids. CDR1 is MGHDK, CDR2 SYGVNS, per germline. Trimming left V 4 bases short and J 0 bases short, with 0 bases between.

The chain recombines TRBV28 with TRBJ2-7; D unclear. V was pared by 5 bases and J by 5 bases, with 13 bases between. This CDR3 spans 13 amino acids. Germline-derived CDR1 and CDR2 are MDHEN and SYDVKM. The CDR3 region is CASSRGSWDEQYF. The DNA of the CDR3 is TGTGCCAGCAGTAGAGGCTCTTGGGACGAGCAGTACTTC. The full variable domain, in which reference TRBV28 and TRBJ2-7 provide the parts outside the CDR3, is DVKVTQSSRYLVKRTGEKVFLECVQDMDHENMFWYRQDPGLGLRLIYFSYDVKMKEKGDIPEGYSVSREKKERFSLILESASTNQTSMYLCASSRGSWDEQYFGPGTRLTVT.

In the case of this clonotype: At one boundary the junction diverges from the germline segment, which might be a read error. This chain joins TRBV7-2 and TRBJ2-1; possibly TRBD1 or TRBD2 for D (5 bases each). Germline CDR1 is SGHTA and CDR2 is FQGNSA. The CDR3 has 18 residues. CDR3 loop: CASSLARGRQSSYNEQFF. The CDR3 nucleotides are TGTGCCAGCAGCCTAGCTAGGGGTAGGCAAAGCTCCTACAATGAGCAGTTCTTC. Filled out from reference TRBV7-2 and TRBJ2-1, the complete variable domain reads GAGVSQSPSNKVTEKGKDVELRCDPISGHTALYWYRQSLGQGLEFLIYFQGNSAPDKSGLPSDRFSAERTGGSVSTLTIQRTQQEDSAVYLCASSLARGRQSSYNEQFFGPGTRLTVL.

Only a few counts were recorded for this clonotype. The gene calls are TRBV3-1 and TRBJ2-3, with 11 bases fitting TRBD2. The V and J ends lost 0 bases and 1 base, in that order; junction bases with no gene match: 18. This CDR3 comprises 22 residues. Germline lookup yields CDR1 LGHDT and CDR2 YNNKEL (reference sequence). For the CDR3, the DNA is TGTGCCAGCAGCCAAGATATTCTGTACCCTAGCGGGAGGCGTTCTGGCACAGATACGCAGTATTTT. It codes for CASSQDILYPSGRRSGTDTQYF.

This clonotype appeared a single time. V usage is TRBV6-6 and J usage is TRBJ2-7; 9 bases fit TRBD2. Losses at the gene ends were 6 bases for V and 1 base for J; bases not matched to a gene: 4. The CDR3 is made up of 14 amino acids. Looked up from germline, CDR1 is MNHNY and CDR2 is SVGAGI (reference sequence). CDR3 amino acids: CASRRLAESYEQYF. The CDR3 DNA follows: TGTGCCAGCAGAAGACTAGCGGAGTCCTACGAGCAGTACTTC.

This clonotype was counted only a few times. The chain joins TRBV2 to TRBJ2-3; 7 bases align to TRBD1. Germline CDR1 SNHLY, CDR2 FYNNEI. J gave up 4 bases and V 8 bases, and 9 bases lay outside the gene matches. The length of the CDR3 is 14 residues. The CDR3 nucleotides read TGTGCCAGCGGAAAGGGTCAGGGGGCAGATACGCAGTATTTT. Its protein is CASGKGQGADTQYF.

The chain carries TRBV7-2 and TRBJ1-4; the D gene is possibly TRBD1 (5 bases). Trimming cost V 1 base and J 8 bases, with 17 bases left between them. The CDR3 sequence is 16 residues long. Germline values: CDR1 SGHTA, CDR2 FQGNSA. CDR3 loop: CASSLVNPGWDEKLFF. In nucleotides, the CDR3 is TGTGCCAGCAGCTTAGTAAATCCGGGGTGGGACGAAAAACTGTTTTTT. The entire variable domain, with the rest obtained from reference TRBV7-2 and TRBJ1-4, is as follows: GAGVSQSPSNKVTEKGKDVELRCDPISGHTALYWYRQSLGQGLEFLIYFQGNSAPDKSGLPSDRFSAERTGGSVSTLTIQRTQQEDSAVYLCASSLVNPGWDEKLFFGSGTQLSVL.

In this sample, this clonotype turned up many times. V and J are TRBV28 and TRBJ2-5; no reliable D call. This CDR3 region has 13 residues. Germline values: CDR1 MDHEN, CDR2 SYDVKM. V was shortened by 4 bases and J by 2 bases, with 8 bases between the two germline ends. CDR3: CASSSQRQETQYF. For the CDR3, the DNA is TGTGCCAGCAGTTCCCAAAGGCAAGAGACCCAGTACTTC.

The table lists this clonotype with a few counts. Just one base apart from a much larger clone, this may be a read error. V gene TRBV11-3 combines with J gene TRBJ2-1, with D uncertain. V shed 1 base and J shed 9 bases, with 10 bases lying between them. The CDR3 runs 13 residues. CDR1 is SGHNT and CDR2 is YENEEA in the germline V gene. The DNA of the CDR3 is TGTGCCAGCAGCTTAGGGGCTAACACTGAGCAGTTCTTC. Its protein is CASSLGANTEQFF.

The chain has TRBV7-2 and TRBJ2-1; 9 bases match TRBD2. The CDR3 has 15 residues. After removal of 0 bases from V and 7 bases from J, the junction contained 4 bases not matched to a gene. Germline V gene sequence: CDR1 SGHTA, CDR2 FQGNSA. DNA for the CDR3: TGTGCCAGCAGCTTAGCTAGCGGGAGTGGGAATGAGCAGTTCTTC. Amino acids: CASSLASGSGNEQFF.